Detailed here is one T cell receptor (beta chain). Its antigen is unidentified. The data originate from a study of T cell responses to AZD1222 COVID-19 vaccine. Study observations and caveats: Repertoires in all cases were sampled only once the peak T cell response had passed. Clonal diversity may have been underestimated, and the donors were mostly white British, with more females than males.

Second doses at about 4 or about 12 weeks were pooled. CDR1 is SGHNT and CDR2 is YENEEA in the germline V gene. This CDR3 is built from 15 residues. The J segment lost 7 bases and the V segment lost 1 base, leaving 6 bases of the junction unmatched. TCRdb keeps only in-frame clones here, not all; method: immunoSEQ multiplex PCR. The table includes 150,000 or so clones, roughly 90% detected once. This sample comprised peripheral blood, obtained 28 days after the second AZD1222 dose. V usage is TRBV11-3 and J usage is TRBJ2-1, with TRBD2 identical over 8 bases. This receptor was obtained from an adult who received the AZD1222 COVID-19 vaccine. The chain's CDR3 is CASSLGSGSMNEQFF. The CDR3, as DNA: TGTGCCAGCAGCTTAGGAAGCGGGAGTATGAATGAGCAGTTCTTC.